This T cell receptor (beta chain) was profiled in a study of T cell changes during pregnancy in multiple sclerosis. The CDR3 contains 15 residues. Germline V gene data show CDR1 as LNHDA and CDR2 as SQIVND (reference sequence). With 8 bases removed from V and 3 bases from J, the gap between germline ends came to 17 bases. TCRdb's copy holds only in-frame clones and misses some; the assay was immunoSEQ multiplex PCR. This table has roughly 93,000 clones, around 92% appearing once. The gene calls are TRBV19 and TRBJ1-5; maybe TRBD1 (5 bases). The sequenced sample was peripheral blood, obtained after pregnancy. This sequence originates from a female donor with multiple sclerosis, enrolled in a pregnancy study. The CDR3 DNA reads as TGTGCCAGTTCCGACCAGGGATACGACAATCAGCCCCAGCATTTT. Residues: CASSDQGYDNQPQHF.